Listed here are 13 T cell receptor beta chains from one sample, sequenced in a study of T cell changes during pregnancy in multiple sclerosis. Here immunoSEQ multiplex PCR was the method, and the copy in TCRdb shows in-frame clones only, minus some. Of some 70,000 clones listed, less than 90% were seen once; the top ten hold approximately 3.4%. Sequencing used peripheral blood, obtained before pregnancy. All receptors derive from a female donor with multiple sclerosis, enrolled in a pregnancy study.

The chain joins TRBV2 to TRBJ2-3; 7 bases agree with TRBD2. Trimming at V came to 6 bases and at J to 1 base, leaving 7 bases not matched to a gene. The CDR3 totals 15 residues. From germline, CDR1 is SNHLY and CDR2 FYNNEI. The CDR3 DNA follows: TGTGCCAGCAGCGAGACTAGCTACCGCACAGATACGCAGTATTTT. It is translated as CASSETSYRTDTQYF.

CDR3 sequence reads: CASSLRDRGDFTYEQYF. The CDR3 DNA reads as TGCGCCAGCAGCCTCCGGGACAGGGGTGACTTCACCTACGAGCAGTACTTC. The chain uses TRBV5-1 and TRBJ2-7; 10 positions agree with TRBD1. Trimming removed 4 bases from V and 2 bases from J; junction bases left unmatched: 12. CDR1 and CDR2 (germline): SGHRS, YFSETQ. This CDR3 is 17 amino acids long.

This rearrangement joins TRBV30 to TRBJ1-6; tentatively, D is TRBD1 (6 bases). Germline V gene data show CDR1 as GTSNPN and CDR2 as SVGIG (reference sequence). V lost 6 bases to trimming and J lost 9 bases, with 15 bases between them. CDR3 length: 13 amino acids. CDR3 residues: CACSRDNISPLHF. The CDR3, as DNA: TGTGCCTGCTCCCGGGACAACATTTCACCCCTCCACTTT.

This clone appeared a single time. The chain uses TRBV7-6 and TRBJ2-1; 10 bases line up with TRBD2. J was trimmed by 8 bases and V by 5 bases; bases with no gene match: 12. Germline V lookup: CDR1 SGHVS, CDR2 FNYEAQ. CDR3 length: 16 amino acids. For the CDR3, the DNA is TGTGCCAGCAGCCCTATAGCGGGGGGTAGAGGGGATGAGCAGTTCTTC. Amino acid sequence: CASSPIAGGRGDEQFF.

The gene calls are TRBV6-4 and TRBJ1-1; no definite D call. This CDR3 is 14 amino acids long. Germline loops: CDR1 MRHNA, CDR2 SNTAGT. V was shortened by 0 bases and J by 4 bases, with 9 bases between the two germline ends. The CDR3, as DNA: TGTGCCAGCAGTGACTCATTCCGAGGCACTGAAGCTTTCTTT. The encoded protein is CASSDSFRGTEAFF.

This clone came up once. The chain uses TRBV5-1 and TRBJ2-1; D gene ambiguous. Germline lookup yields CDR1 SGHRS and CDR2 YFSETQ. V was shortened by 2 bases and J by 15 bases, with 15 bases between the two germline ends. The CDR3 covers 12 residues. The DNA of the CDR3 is TGCGCCAGCAGCTTAAGCTCTCCCCCGGGGTTCTTC. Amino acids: CASSLSSPPGFF.

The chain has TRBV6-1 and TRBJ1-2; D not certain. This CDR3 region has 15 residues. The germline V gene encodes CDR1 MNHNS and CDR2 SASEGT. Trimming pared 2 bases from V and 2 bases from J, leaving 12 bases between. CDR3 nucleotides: TGTGCCAGCAGTGAACCCCACAGAGGGAACTATGGCTACACCTTC. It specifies CASSEPHRGNYGYTF.

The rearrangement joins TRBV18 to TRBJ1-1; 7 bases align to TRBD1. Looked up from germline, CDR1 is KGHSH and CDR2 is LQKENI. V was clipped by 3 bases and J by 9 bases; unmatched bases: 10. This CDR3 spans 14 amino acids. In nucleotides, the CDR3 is TGTGCCAGCTCACCCTCAACAGGGGATTCGAAAGCTTTCTTT. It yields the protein CASSPSTGDSKAFF.

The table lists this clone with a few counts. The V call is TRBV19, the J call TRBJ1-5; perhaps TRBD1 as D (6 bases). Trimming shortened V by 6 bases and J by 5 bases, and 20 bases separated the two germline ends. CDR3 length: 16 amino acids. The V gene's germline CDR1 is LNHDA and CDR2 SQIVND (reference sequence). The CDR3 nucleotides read TGTGCCAGTAGCGGTCGGGGGGGCAGAGACGATCAGCCCCAGCATTTT. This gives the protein CASSGRGGRDDQPQHF.

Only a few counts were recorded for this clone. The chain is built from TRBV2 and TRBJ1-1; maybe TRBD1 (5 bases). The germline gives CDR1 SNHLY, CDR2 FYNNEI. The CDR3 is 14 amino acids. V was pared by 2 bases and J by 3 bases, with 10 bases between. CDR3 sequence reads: CASSERGRDTEAFF. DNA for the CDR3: TGTGCCAGCAGTGAAAGGGGTAGGGACACTGAAGCTTTCTTT.

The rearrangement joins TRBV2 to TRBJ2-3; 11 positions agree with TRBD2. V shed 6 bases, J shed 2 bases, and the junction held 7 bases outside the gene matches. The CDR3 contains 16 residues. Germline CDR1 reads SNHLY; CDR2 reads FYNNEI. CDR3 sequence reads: CASRRTSGSYTDTQYF. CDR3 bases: TGTGCCAGCAGGCGAACTAGCGGGAGTTACACAGATACGCAGTATTTT.

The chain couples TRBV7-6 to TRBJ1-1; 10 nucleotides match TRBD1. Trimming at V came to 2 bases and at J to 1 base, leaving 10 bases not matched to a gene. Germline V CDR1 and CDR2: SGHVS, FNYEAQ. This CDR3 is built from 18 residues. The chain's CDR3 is CASSLIAGQGSGNTEAFF. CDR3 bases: TGTGCCAGCAGCTTAATTGCGGGACAGGGGTCGGGGAACACTGAAGCTTTCTTT.

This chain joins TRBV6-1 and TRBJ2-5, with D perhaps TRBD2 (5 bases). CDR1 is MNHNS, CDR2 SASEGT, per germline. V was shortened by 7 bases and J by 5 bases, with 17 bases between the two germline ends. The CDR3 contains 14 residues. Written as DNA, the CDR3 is TGTGCCAGCACCGAGACGGGGAAGGTGGAGACCCAGTACTTC. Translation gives CASTETGKVETQYF.